These T cell receptor beta chains were read from a single sample in a study of shared clonotypes between healthy human individuals. The data were produced by immunoSEQ multiplex PCR, yet TCRdb's version contains in-frame clones alone and is incomplete. The repertoire holds over a million clones, 95% to 99% seen once, with 0.4% to 0.55% in the top ten. Material: naive CD4+ T cells sorted from blood. The receptors here all came from a young man in good health. The CDR3 runs from the conserved cysteine through the conserved F or W. Fields, in order: D gene, clone size, J gene, V gene, CDR3 protein, CDR3 DNA. D genes are given only for firm matches. Part of the rows lack a size; the others show once, few, many or a class for expanded clones.

d_call: TRBD2
clone_size: -
j_call: TRBJ2-5
v_call: TRBV6-4
cdr3_aa: CASSDSHRGETGLAAAMGETQYF
cdr3_nt: TGTGCCAGCAGTGACTCACACAGGGGGGAAACGGGACTAGCGGCGGCAATGGGAGAGACCCAGTACTTC

d_call: -
clone_size: -
j_call: TRBJ2-5
v_call: TRBV5-1
cdr3_aa: CASSLTPGGTQYF
cdr3_nt: TGCGCCAGCAGCTTGACGCCAGGAGGGACCCAGTACTTC

d_call: -
clone_size: -
j_call: TRBJ2-1
v_call: TRBV10-1
cdr3_aa: CATGSIGLGGEEQFF
cdr3_nt: TGCGCCACCGGTTCGATCGGACTAGGGGGCGAGGAGCAGTTCTTC

d_call: -
clone_size: -
j_call: TRBJ2-1
v_call: TRBV5-4
cdr3_aa: CASRLALNNEQFF
cdr3_nt: TGTGCCAGCAGGCTGGCTCTTAACAATGAGCAGTTCTTC

d_call: TRBD2
clone_size: -
j_call: TRBJ2-7
v_call: TRBV5-1
cdr3_aa: CASSSGLAGSYEQYF
cdr3_nt: TGCGCCAGCAGCTCAGGACTAGCGGGTTCGTACGAGCAGTACTTC

d_call: -
clone_size: -
j_call: TRBJ2-7
v_call: TRBV19
cdr3_aa: CASSMVHLYEQYF
cdr3_nt: TGTGCCAGTAGTATGGTACATCTCTACGAGCAGTACTTC

d_call: TRBD2
clone_size: once
j_call: TRBJ2-7
v_call: TRBV2
cdr3_aa: CASSERASGTYEQYF
cdr3_nt: TGTGCCAGCAGTGAACGGGCTAGCGGAACCTACGAGCAGTACTTC

d_call: TRBD1
clone_size: -
j_call: TRBJ1-3
v_call: TRBV27
cdr3_aa: CASSTDRGPSGNTIYF
cdr3_nt: TGTGCCAGCAGTACGGACAGGGGGCCCTCTGGAAACACCATATATTTT

d_call: -
clone_size: -
j_call: TRBJ1-2
v_call: TRBV5-6
cdr3_aa: CASSPGTYGYTF
cdr3_nt: TGTGCCAGCAGCCCCGGGACCTATGGCTACACCTTC

d_call: -
clone_size: -
j_call: TRBJ2-3
v_call: TRBV29-1
cdr3_aa: CSVESQGLGADTQYF
cdr3_nt: TGCAGCGTTGAATCCCAGGGGCTGGGCGCAGATACGCAGTATTTT

d_call: -
clone_size: -
j_call: TRBJ2-1
v_call: TRBV18
cdr3_aa: CASSPLSTRGDEQFF
cdr3_nt: TGTGCCAGCTCACCTCTCTCGACGAGGGGGGATGAGCAGTTCTTC

d_call: -
clone_size: -
j_call: TRBJ1-5
v_call: TRBV6-1
cdr3_aa: CASSGIRDKNQPQHF
cdr3_nt: TGTGCCAGCAGTGGTATCCGGGACAAAAATCAGCCCCAGCATTTT

d_call: -
clone_size: -
j_call: TRBJ2-6
v_call: TRBV7-8
cdr3_aa: CASSLRGFRGDSGANVLTF
cdr3_nt: TGTGCCAGCAGCTTAAGGGGGTTTCGCGGTGACTCTGGGGCCAACGTCCTGACTTTC

d_call: -
clone_size: -
j_call: TRBJ2-7
v_call: TRBV5-1
cdr3_aa: CASSLVLSYEQYF
cdr3_nt: TGCGCCAGCAGCTTGGTCCTCTCCTACGAGCAGTACTTC

d_call: -
clone_size: -
j_call: TRBJ2-5
v_call: TRBV6-1
cdr3_aa: CASSVRQGLETQYF
cdr3_nt: TGTGCCAGCAGTGTACGGCAGGGTTTAGAGACCCAGTACTTC

d_call: -
clone_size: -
j_call: TRBJ2-7
v_call: TRBV5-4
cdr3_aa: CASSLGQGRYEQYF
cdr3_nt: TGTGCCAGCAGCTTGGGGCAGGGTCGCTACGAGCAGTACTTC

d_call: TRBD2
clone_size: -
j_call: TRBJ2-3
v_call: TRBV5-4
cdr3_aa: CASSPGTSGTGGTDTQYF
cdr3_nt: TGTGCCAGCAGCCCCGGGACTAGCGGGACCGGGGGCACAGATACGCAGTATTTT

d_call: TRBD1
clone_size: -
j_call: TRBJ1-5
v_call: TRBV5-5
cdr3_aa: CASSHGTEYQPQHF
cdr3_nt: TGTGCCAGCAGCCATGGGACAGAGTATCAGCCCCAGCATTTT

d_call: TRBD1
clone_size: -
j_call: TRBJ2-7
v_call: TRBV4-3
cdr3_aa: CASSQDLIGTGAYEQYF
cdr3_nt: TGCGCCAGCAGCCAAGATCTTATCGGGACAGGGGCCTACGAGCAGTACTTC

d_call: -
clone_size: -
j_call: TRBJ2-1
v_call: TRBV5-4
cdr3_aa: CASSLASVGRGEQFF
cdr3_nt: TGTGCCAGCAGCTTGGCGTCGGTTGGCCGAGGGGAGCAGTTCTTC

d_call: -
clone_size: -
j_call: TRBJ1-4
v_call: TRBV6-6
cdr3_aa: CASSLTGAGWDEKLFF
cdr3_nt: TGTGCCAGCAGCCTTACCGGGGCGGGTTGGGATGAAAAACTGTTTTTT

d_call: TRBD1
clone_size: once
j_call: TRBJ2-5
v_call: TRBV7-2
cdr3_aa: CASSLGQGAETQYF
cdr3_nt: TGTGCCAGCAGCTTAGGCCAGGGGGCGGAGACCCAGTACTTC

d_call: -
clone_size: -
j_call: TRBJ2-6
v_call: TRBV18
cdr3_aa: CASSHEPSGANVLTF
cdr3_nt: TGTGCCAGCTCACATGAACCTTCTGGGGCCAACGTCCTGACTTTC

d_call: TRBD1
clone_size: -
j_call: TRBJ1-2
v_call: TRBV18
cdr3_aa: CASSGQGNYGYTF
cdr3_nt: TGTGCCAGCTCGGGACAGGGAAACTATGGCTACACCTTC

d_call: TRBD1
clone_size: -
j_call: TRBJ2-7
v_call: TRBV18
cdr3_aa: CASSPRGSSYEQYF
cdr3_nt: TGTGCCAGCTCACCCAGGGGGAGCTCCTACGAGCAGTACTTC

d_call: -
clone_size: -
j_call: TRBJ2-7
v_call: TRBV6-5
cdr3_aa: CACRTSASYEQYF
cdr3_nt: TGTGCCTGCCGGACGAGCGCGTCCTACGAGCAGTACTTC

d_call: -
clone_size: -
j_call: TRBJ2-7
v_call: TRBV18
cdr3_aa: CASSPQQGFSYEQYF
cdr3_nt: TGTGCCAGCTCACCACAGCAGGGGTTCTCCTACGAGCAGTACTTC

d_call: -
clone_size: -
j_call: TRBJ2-7
v_call: TRBV6-1
cdr3_aa: CASSEARGKRGTYEQYF
cdr3_nt: TGTGCCAGCAGTGAAGCGCGTGGGAAAAGGGGGACCTACGAGCAGTACTTC

d_call: -
clone_size: -
j_call: TRBJ1-1
v_call: TRBV6-5
cdr3_aa: CASSYSSGAPTEAFF
cdr3_nt: TGTGCCAGCAGTTACTCGTCCGGAGCCCCCACTGAAGCTTTCTTT

d_call: TRBD1
clone_size: -
j_call: TRBJ2-6
v_call: TRBV13
cdr3_aa: CASSIDRAGANVLTF
cdr3_nt: TGTGCCAGCAGCATAGACAGGGCTGGGGCCAACGTCCTGACTTTC

d_call: -
clone_size: -
j_call: TRBJ1-3
v_call: TRBV18
cdr3_aa: CASSPVRTDGKSSGNTIYF
cdr3_nt: TGTGCCAGCTCACCGGTGAGGACGGATGGGAAGAGCTCTGGAAACACCATATATTTT

d_call: -
clone_size: once
j_call: TRBJ2-5
v_call: TRBV5-4
cdr3_aa: CASSPDTKETQYF
cdr3_nt: TGTGCCAGCAGCCCAGACACCAAAGAGACCCAGTACTTC

d_call: -
clone_size: -
j_call: TRBJ1-1
v_call: TRBV5-4
cdr3_aa: CASSLGQARMNTEAFF
cdr3_nt: TGTGCCAGCAGCTTGGGACAGGCGAGAATGAACACTGAAGCTTTCTTT

d_call: -
clone_size: -
j_call: TRBJ2-1
v_call: TRBV2
cdr3_aa: CASTFGQSSYNEQFF
cdr3_nt: TGTGCCAGCACCTTTGGACAGAGCTCCTACAATGAGCAGTTCTTC

d_call: -
clone_size: -
j_call: TRBJ2-6
v_call: TRBV19
cdr3_aa: CASSIRASGANVLTF
cdr3_nt: TGTGCCAGTAGTATAAGGGCCTCTGGGGCCAACGTCCTGACTTTC

d_call: TRBD1
clone_size: -
j_call: TRBJ2-1
v_call: TRBV6-4
cdr3_aa: CASSDSFGTGAYEQFF
cdr3_nt: TGTGCCAGCAGTGACTCATTCGGGACAGGGGCATATGAGCAGTTCTTC

d_call: TRBD1
clone_size: -
j_call: TRBJ2-3
v_call: TRBV7-9
cdr3_aa: CASSFTGGYTPDTQYF
cdr3_nt: TGTGCCAGCAGCTTCACAGGGGGCTATACGCCAGATACGCAGTATTTT

d_call: TRBD1
clone_size: -
j_call: TRBJ2-3
v_call: TRBV5-1
cdr3_aa: CASRWDRTSSTDTQYF
cdr3_nt: TGCGCCAGCAGATGGGACAGGACCTCTAGCACAGATACGCAGTATTTT

d_call: TRBD1
clone_size: -
j_call: TRBJ1-4
v_call: TRBV5-1
cdr3_aa: CASSSRGQTNEKLFF
cdr3_nt: TGCGCCAGCAGCTCCAGGGGGCAGACTAATGAAAAACTGTTTTTT

d_call: TRBD2
clone_size: -
j_call: TRBJ2-3
v_call: TRBV9
cdr3_aa: CATSVSGRWTDTQYF
cdr3_nt: TGTGCCACCTCCGTGAGCGGGAGATGGACAGATACGCAGTATTTT

d_call: TRBD2
clone_size: -
j_call: TRBJ2-5
v_call: TRBV18
cdr3_aa: CASSRTSGSSPQETQYF
cdr3_nt: TGTGCCAGCTCCCGGACTAGCGGAAGTTCACCCCAAGAGACCCAGTACTTC

d_call: -
clone_size: -
j_call: TRBJ2-7
v_call: TRBV15
cdr3_aa: CATSRRDPREQYF
cdr3_nt: TGTGCCACCAGCAGGCGTGATCCTAGGGAGCAGTACTTC

d_call: TRBD1
clone_size: -
j_call: TRBJ2-1
v_call: TRBV5-1
cdr3_aa: CASRPTGGEHNEQFF
cdr3_nt: TGCGCCAGCAGGCCGACAGGGGGCGAACACAATGAGCAGTTCTTC

d_call: TRBD2
clone_size: -
j_call: TRBJ2-3
v_call: TRBV7-6
cdr3_aa: CASSLGLAGADTQYF
cdr3_nt: TGTGCCAGCAGCCTAGGACTAGCTGGGGCAGATACGCAGTATTTT

d_call: -
clone_size: -
j_call: TRBJ2-3
v_call: TRBV5-4
cdr3_aa: CASKLAGQGQDTQYF
cdr3_nt: TGTGCCAGTAAACTAGCGGGACAGGGTCAGGATACGCAGTATTTT

d_call: -
clone_size: -
j_call: TRBJ2-6
v_call: TRBV11-2
cdr3_aa: CASSRDRQSGANVLTF
cdr3_nt: TGTGCCAGCAGCCGCGACAGGCAGTCTGGGGCCAACGTCCTGACTTTC

d_call: -
clone_size: -
j_call: TRBJ1-1
v_call: TRBV2
cdr3_aa: CASCPGVNTEAFF
cdr3_nt: TGTGCCAGCTGCCCGGGGGTGAACACTGAAGCTTTCTTT

d_call: -
clone_size: -
j_call: TRBJ1-1
v_call: TRBV29-1
cdr3_aa: CSVDRLQGPNTEAFF
cdr3_nt: TGCAGCGTTGACCGTCTACAGGGACCAAACACTGAAGCTTTCTTT

d_call: TRBD1
clone_size: -
j_call: TRBJ2-7
v_call: TRBV2
cdr3_aa: CASRPKTGAYEQYF
cdr3_nt: TGTGCCAGCAGACCCAAGACAGGGGCCTACGAGCAGTACTTC

d_call: TRBD2
clone_size: once
j_call: TRBJ2-5
v_call: TRBV11-2
cdr3_aa: CASSSLAGVWETQYF
cdr3_nt: TGTGCCAGCAGCTCTCTAGCGGGAGTCTGGGAGACCCAGTACTTC

d_call: TRBD1
clone_size: once
j_call: TRBJ1-2
v_call: TRBV10-3
cdr3_aa: CAISELLQGRYGYTF
cdr3_nt: TGTGCCATCAGTGAGTTACTACAGGGGAGGTATGGCTACACCTTC

d_call: -
clone_size: -
j_call: TRBJ1-4
v_call: TRBV18
cdr3_aa: CASSPPVADEKLFF
cdr3_nt: TGTGCCAGCTCACCTCCGGTCGCCGATGAAAAACTGTTTTTT

d_call: -
clone_size: once
j_call: TRBJ2-1
v_call: TRBV11-2
cdr3_aa: CASSPRDSRGNEQFF
cdr3_nt: TGTGCCAGCAGCCCTAGAGATTCGAGGGGCAATGAGCAGTTCTTC

d_call: TRBD1
clone_size: -
j_call: TRBJ2-2
v_call: TRBV27
cdr3_aa: CASSKGTGTANTGELFF
cdr3_nt: TGTGCCAGCAGTAAGGGCACCGGGACAGCTAACACCGGGGAGCTGTTTTTT

d_call: -
clone_size: once
j_call: TRBJ2-5
v_call: TRBV5-6
cdr3_aa: CASSLGGLQETQYF
cdr3_nt: TGTGCCAGCAGCTTGGGAGGCCTCCAAGAGACCCAGTACTTC